This TCR beta chain was captured in a study of T-cell memory formation after mild COVID-19. The overall study: Clustering of TCRs was largely donor specific.

General study points: The study found contracting CD4+ clones mainly in CM and EM and contracting CD8+ clones in EMRA.

There are 17 residues in the CDR3. V lost 0 bases and J lost 0; bases outside the gene matches: 4. Looked up from germline, CDR1 is SGHRS and CDR2 is YFSETQ. Comments on this clonotype: Its matching antigen is unknown.

Each CDR3 protein gets one entry after TCRdb re-called the 5' RACE reads with MiXCR. The repertoire includes under 300,000 distinct CDR3 sequences, roughly 15% of them detected once, and roughly 22% sits in the top ten. This chain connects TRBV5-1 to TRBJ1-4, with 8 bases lining up with TRBD1. The sequence was obtained from a man aged 18 to 30 who had mild COVID-19 (a few samples of this study predate the infection). Cell type and time point are not known. Sample: PBMCs or a T cell subset sorted from them (not recorded which). The CDR3 sequence: CASSLDRGGSTNEKLFF. In DNA, the CDR3 is TGCGCCAGCAGCTTGGACAGGGGGGGGTCAACTAATGAAAAACTGTTTTTT. The full variable domain, in which reference TRBV5-1 and TRBJ1-4 provide the parts outside the CDR3, is KAGVTQTPRYLIKTRGQQVTLSCSPISGHRSVSWYQQTPGQGLQFLFEYFSETQRNKGNFPGRFSGRQFSNSRSEMNVSTLELGDSALYLCASSLDRGGSTNEKLFFGSGTQLSVL.